This T cell receptor (beta chain) was retrieved from a study of cytomegalovirus exposure and HLA in healthy donors. Germline CDR1 is SEHNR and CDR2 is FQNEAQ (reference sequence). The CDR3 contains 12 residues. With 1 base removed from V and 4 bases from J, the gap between germline ends came to 2 bases. This PCR relied on a set of 60 Vbeta primers and 13 Jbeta primers. Produced via immunoSEQ multiplex PCR; TCRdb's table is partial and in-frame only. The sample consists of over 150,000 clones, 87% of them appearing once. This receptor was taken from a girl under three years old in good health and CMV-seronegative. The chain links TRBV7-9 to TRBJ2-1; unclear D gene. Sequencing input: PBMCs. The CDR3 region has the DNA TGTGCCAGCAGCTTAGTATACAATGAGCAGTTCTTC. Residues: CASSLVYNEQFF.